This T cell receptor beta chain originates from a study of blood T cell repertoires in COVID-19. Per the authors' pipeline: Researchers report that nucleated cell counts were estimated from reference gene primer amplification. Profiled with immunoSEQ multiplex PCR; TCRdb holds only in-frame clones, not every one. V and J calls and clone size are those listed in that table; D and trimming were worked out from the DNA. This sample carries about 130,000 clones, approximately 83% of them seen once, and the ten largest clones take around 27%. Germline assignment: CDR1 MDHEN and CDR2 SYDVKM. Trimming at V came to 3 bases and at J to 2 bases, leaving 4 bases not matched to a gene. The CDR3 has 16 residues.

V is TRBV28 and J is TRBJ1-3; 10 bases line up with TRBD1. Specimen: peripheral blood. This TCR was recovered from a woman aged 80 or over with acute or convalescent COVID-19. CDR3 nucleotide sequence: TGTGCCAGCAGTTTGCCCGGGACAGGGGCTGGAAACACCATATATTTT. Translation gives CASSLPGTGAGNTIYF. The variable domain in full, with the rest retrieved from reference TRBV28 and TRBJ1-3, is DVKVTQSSRYLVKRTGEKVFLECVQDMDHENMFWYRQDPGLGLRLIYFSYDVKMKEKGDIPEGYSVSREKKERFSLILESASTNQTSMYLCASSLPGTGAGNTIYFGEGSWLTVV.